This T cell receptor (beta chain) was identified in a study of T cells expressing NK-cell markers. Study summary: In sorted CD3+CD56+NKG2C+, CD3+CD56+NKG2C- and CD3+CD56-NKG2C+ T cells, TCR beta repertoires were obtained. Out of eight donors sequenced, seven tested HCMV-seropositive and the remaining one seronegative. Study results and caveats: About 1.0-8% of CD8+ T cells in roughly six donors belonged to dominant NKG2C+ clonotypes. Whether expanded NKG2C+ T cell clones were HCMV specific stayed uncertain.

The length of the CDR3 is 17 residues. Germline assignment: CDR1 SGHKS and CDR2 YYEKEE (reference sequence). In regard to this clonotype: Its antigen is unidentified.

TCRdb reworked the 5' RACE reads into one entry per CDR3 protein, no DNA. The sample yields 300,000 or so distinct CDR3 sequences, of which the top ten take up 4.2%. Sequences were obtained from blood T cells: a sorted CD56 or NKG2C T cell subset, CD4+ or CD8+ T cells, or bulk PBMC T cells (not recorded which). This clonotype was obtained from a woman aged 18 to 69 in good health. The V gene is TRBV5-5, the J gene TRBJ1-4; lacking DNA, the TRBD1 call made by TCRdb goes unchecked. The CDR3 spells CASSPGTGGRANEKLFF.